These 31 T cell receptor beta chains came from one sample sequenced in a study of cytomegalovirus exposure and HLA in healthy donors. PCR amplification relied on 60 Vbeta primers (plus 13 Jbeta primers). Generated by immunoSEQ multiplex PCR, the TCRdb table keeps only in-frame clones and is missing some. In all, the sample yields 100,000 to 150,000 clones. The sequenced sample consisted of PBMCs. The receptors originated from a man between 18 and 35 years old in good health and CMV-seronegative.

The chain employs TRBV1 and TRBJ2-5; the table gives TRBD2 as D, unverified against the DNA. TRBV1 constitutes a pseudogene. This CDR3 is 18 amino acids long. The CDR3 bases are TGCACCAGCAGCCCAAGCGTGGCCTCTAGCGGGAAGGGGAAGACCCAGTACTTC. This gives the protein CTSSPSVASSGKGKTQYF.

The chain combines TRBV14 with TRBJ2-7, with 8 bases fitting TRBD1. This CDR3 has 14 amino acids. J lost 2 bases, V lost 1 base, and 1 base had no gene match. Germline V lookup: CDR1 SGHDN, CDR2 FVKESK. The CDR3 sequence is CASSQGTGTYEQYF. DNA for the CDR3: TGTGCCAGCAGCCAAGGGACAGGGACCTACGAGCAGTACTTC.

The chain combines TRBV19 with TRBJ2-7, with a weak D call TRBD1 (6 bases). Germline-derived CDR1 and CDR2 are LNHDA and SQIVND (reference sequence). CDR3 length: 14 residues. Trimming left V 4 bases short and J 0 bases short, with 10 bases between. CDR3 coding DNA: TGTGCCAGTAGTAACAGGGCCACCTCCTACGAGCAGTACTTC. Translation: CASSNRATSYEQYF.

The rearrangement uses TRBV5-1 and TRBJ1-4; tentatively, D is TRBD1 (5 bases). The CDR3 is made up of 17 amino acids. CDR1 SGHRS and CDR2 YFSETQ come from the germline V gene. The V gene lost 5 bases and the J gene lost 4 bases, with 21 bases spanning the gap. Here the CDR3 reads CASSTGLHDGGNEKLFF. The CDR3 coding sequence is TGCGCCAGCAGTACGGGACTCCACGATGGAGGTAATGAAAAACTGTTTTTT.

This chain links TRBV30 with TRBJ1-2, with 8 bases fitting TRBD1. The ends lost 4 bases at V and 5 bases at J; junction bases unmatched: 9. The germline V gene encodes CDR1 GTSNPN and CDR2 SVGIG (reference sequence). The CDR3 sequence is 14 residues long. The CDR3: CAWMARTGNYGYTF. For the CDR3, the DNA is TGTGCCTGGATGGCGCGGACAGGGAATTATGGCTACACCTTC.

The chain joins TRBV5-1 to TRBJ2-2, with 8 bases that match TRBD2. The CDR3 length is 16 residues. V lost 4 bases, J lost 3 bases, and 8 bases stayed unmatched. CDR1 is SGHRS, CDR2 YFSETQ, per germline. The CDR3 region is CASSPGTSRDTGELFF. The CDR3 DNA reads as TGCGCCAGCAGCCCCGGGACTAGTCGAGACACCGGGGAGCTGTTTTTT.

In DNA, the CDR3 is TGTGCCAGCAGTTTATCCCAAATCTACGAGCAGTACTTC. This sequence encodes CASSLSQIYEQYF. The V gene is TRBV28, the J gene TRBJ2-7; no definite D call. CDR1 and CDR2 from the germline V gene are MDHEN and SYDVKM. The germline V and J ends were trimmed by 1 base and 3 bases, with 7 bases remaining between them. The CDR3 totals 13 residues.

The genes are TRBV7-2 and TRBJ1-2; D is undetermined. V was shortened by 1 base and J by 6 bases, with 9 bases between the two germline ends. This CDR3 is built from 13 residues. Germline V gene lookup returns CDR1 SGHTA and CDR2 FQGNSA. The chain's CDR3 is CASSLEEEDGYTF. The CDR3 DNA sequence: TGTGCCAGCAGCTTAGAGGAGGAGGATGGCTACACCTTC. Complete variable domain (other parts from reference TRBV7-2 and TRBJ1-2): GAGVSQSPSNKVTEKGKDVELRCDPISGHTALYWYRQSLGQGLEFLIYFQGNSAPDKSGLPSDRFSAERTGGSVSTLTIQRTQQEDSAVYLCASSLEEEDGYTFGSGTRLTVV.

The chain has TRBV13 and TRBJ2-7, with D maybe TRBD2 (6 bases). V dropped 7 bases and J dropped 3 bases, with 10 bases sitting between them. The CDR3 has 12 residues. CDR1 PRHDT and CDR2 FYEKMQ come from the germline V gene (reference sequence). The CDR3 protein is CASTLGGYEQYF. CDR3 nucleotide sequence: TGTGCCAGCACCCTGGGGGGCTACGAGCAGTACTTC.

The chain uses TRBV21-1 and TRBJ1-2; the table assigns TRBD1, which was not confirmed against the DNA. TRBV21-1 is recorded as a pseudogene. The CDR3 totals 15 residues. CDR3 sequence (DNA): TGTGCCAGCAGCCTACAGGGACAGGCTAGGGGTGGCTACACCTTC. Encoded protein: CASSLQGQARGGYTF.

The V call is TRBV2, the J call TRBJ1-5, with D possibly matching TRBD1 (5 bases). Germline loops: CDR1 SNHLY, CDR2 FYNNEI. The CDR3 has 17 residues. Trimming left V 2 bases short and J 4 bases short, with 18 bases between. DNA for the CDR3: TGTGCCAGCAGTGAACCTCGGGGGAGTGGGGGGAATCAGCCCCAGCATTTT. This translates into CASSEPRGSGGNQPQHF.

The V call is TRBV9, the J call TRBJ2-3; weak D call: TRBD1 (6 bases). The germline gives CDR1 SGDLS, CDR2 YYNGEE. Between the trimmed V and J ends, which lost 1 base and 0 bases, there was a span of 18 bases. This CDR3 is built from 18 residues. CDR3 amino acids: CASSVTGWQLSSTDTQYF. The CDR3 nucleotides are TGTGCCAGCAGCGTAACAGGGTGGCAACTGAGTAGCACAGATACGCAGTATTTT.

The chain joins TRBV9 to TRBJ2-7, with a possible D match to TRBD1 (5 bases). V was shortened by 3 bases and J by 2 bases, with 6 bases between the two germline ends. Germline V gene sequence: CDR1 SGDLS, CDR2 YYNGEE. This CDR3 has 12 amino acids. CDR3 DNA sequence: TGTGCCAGCAGCGGGACACCCTACGAGCAGTACTTC. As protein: CASSGTPYEQYF.

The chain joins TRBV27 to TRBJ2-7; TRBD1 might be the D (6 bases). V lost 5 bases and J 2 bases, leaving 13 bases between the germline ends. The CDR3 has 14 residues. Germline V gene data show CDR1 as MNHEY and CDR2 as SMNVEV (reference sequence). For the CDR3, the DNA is TGTGCCAGCAGTCACACAGGGAGCACCTACGAGCAGTACTTC. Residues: CASSHTGSTYEQYF.

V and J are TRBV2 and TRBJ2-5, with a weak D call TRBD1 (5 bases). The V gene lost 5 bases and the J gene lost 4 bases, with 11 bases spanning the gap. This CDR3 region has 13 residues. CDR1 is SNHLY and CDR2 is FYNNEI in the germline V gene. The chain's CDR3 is CASSNRLTETQYF. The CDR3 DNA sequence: TGTGCCAGCAGTAACAGGTTAACAGAGACCCAGTACTTC.

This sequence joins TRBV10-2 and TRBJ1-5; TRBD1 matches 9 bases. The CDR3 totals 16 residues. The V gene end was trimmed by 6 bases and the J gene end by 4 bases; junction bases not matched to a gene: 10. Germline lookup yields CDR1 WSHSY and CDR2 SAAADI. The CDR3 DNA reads TGCGCCAGCAGGGGGGGAACCGGGACAGGGAATCAGCCCCAGCATTTT. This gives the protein CASRGGTGTGNQPQHF.

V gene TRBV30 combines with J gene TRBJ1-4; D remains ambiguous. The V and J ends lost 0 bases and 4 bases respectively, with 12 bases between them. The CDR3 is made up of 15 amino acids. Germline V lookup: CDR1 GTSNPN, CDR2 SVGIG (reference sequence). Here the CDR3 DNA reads TGTGCCTGGAGTGTACGCCACAGAATTAATGAAAAACTGTTTTTT. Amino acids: CAWSVRHRINEKLFF.

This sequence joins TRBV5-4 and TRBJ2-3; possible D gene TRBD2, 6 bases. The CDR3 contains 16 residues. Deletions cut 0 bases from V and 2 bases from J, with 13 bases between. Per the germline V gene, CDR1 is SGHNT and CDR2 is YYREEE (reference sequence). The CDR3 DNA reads TGTGCCAGCAGCTTGGATGGTAGCGGATACACAGATACGCAGTATTTT. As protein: CASSLDGSGYTDTQYF.

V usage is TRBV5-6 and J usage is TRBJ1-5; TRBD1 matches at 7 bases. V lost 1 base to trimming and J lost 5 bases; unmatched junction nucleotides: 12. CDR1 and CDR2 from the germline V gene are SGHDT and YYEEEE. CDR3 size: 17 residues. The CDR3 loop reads CASSLWTGGLNYQPQHF. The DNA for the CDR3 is TGTGCCAGCAGCTTGTGGACAGGTGGATTGAATTATCAGCCCCAGCATTTT. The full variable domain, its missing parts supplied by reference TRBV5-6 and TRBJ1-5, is DAGVTQSPTHLIKTRGQQVTLRCSPKSGHDTVSWYQQALGQGPQFIFQYYEEEERQRGNFPDRFSGHQFPNYSSELNVNALLLGDSALYLCASSLWTGGLNYQPQHFGDGTRLSIL.

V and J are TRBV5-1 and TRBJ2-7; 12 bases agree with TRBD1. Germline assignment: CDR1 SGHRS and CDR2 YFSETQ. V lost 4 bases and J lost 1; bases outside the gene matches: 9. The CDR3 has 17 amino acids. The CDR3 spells CASSVGTGGLWSYEQYF. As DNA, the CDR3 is TGCGCCAGCAGCGTGGGGACAGGGGGCCTTTGGTCCTACGAGCAGTACTTC.

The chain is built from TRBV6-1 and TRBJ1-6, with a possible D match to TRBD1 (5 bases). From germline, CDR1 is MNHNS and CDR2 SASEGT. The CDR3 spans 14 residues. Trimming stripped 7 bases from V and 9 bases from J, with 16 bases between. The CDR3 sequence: CASTLGQGLSPLHF. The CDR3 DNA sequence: TGTGCCAGCACCTTAGGGCAGGGCCTTTCACCCCTCCACTTT.

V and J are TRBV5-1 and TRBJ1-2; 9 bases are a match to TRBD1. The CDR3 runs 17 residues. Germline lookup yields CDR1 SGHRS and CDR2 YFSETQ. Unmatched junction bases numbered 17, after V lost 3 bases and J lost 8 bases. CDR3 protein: CASSYDPGTGTSVGYTF. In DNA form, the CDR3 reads TGCGCCAGCAGCTACGACCCCGGGACAGGGACTTCGGTAGGCTACACCTTC.

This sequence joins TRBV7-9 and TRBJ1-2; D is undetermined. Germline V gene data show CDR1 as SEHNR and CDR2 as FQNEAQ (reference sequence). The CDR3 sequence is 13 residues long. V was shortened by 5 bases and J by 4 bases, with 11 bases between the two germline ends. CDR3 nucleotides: TGTGCCAGCAGCCTATACAGCTCCTATGGCTACACCTTC. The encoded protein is CASSLYSSYGYTF.

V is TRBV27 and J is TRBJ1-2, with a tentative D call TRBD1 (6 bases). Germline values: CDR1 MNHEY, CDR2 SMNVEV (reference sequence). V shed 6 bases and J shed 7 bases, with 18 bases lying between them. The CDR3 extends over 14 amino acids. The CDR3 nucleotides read TGTGCCAGCAGCCCTACAGGGATGTCAAGTGGCTACACCTTC. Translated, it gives CASSPTGMSSGYTF.

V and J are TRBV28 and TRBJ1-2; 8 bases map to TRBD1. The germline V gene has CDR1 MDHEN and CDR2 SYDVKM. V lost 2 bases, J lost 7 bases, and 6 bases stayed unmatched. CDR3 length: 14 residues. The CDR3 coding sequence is TGTGCCAGCAGTTTAAACAGGGGGACGGCTGGCTACACCTTC. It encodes CASSLNRGTAGYTF.

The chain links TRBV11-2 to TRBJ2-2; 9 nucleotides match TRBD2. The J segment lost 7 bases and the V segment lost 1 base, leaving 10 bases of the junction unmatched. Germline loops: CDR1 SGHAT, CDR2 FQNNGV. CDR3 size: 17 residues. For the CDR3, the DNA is TGTGCCAGCAGCTTAGGGCTAGGCGGGGGGGCTGTCGGGGAGCTGTTTTTT. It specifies CASSLGLGGGAVGELFF.

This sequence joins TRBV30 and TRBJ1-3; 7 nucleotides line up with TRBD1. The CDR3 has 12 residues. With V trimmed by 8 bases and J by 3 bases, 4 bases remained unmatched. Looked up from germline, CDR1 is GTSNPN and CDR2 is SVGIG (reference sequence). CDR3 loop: CAGDRVGNTIYF. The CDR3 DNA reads TGTGCCGGAGACAGGGTTGGAAACACCATATATTTT.

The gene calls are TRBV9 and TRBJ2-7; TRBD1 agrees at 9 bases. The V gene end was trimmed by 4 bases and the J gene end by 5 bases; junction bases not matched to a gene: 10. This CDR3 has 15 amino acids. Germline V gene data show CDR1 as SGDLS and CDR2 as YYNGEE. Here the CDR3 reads CASSRMGQGIHEQYF. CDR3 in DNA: TGTGCCAGCAGCCGCATGGGACAGGGAATCCACGAGCAGTACTTC.

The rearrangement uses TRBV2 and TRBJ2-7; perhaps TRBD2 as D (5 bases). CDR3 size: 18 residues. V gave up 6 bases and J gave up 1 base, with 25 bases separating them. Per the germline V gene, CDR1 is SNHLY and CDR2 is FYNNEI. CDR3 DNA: TGTGCCAGCAGATCCGACATATCCGGGGTCAAAAGGTCCTACGAGCAGTACTTC. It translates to CASRSDISGVKRSYEQYF.

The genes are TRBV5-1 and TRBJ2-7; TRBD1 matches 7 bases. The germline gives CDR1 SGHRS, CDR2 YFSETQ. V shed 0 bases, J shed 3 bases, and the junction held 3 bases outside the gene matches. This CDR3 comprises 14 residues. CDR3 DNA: TGCGCCAGCAGCTTGGAGGGACAGAACTACGAGCAGTACTTC. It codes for CASSLEGQNYEQYF.

The CDR3 spells CASSLATRRSYNEQFF. DNA for the CDR3: TGTGCCAGCAGTTTAGCGACCCGGCGGTCCTACAATGAGCAGTTCTTC. The rearrangement links TRBV28 to TRBJ2-1; D is uncertain. The germline V and J ends were trimmed by 2 bases and 1 base, with 12 bases remaining between them. This CDR3 has 16 amino acids. CDR1 and CDR2 from the germline V gene are MDHEN and SYDVKM.